This T cell receptor beta chain was documented in a study of early T cells in non-severe SARS-CoV-2 infection. Across the whole study: Chains were not paired, and sequencing was done on bulk RNA from unsorted whole blood.

Individual cDNA molecules carried attached unique molecular identifiers. TCRdb reanalysed the 5' RACE reads using MiXCR and keeps one entry per CDR3 protein. There are 100,000 to 120,000 distinct CDR3 sequences in the sample; roughly 12% occur only once, and around 3% lies in the top ten. The CDR3 length is 14 residues. Germline CDR1 and CDR2: DFQATT and SNEGSKA (reference sequence). V was cut by 5 bases and J by 2 bases, with 13 bases left in between. This clonotype was found many times. The chain has TRBV20-1 and TRBJ2-1; no reliable D call. The sequenced material came from whole blood. The sequence came from an adult who was a healthcare worker with PCR-confirmed SARS-CoV-2 infection or an uninfected control (not recorded which). The CDR3 DNA follows: TGCAGTGCTTCGTCTCCCCTAGCCTACAATGAGCAGTTCTTC. Amino acids: CSASSPLAYNEQFF.